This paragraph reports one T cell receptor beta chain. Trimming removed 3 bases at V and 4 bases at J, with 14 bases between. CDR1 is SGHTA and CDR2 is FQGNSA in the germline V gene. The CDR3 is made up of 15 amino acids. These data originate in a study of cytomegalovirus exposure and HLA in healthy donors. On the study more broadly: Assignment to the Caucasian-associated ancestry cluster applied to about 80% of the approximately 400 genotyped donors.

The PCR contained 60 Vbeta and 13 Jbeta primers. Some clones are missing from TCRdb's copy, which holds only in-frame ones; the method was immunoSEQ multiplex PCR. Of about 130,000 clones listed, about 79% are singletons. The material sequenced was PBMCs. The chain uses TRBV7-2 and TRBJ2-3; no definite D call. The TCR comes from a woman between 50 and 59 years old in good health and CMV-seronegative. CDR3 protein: CASSLNRRNPDTQYF. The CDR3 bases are TGTGCCAGCAGCTTGAACCGCAGAAATCCAGATACGCAGTATTTT.